These T cell receptor beta chains were read from a single sample in a study of shared clonotypes between healthy human individuals. TCRdb keeps only in-frame clones here, not all; method: immunoSEQ multiplex PCR. Of about 2.1 million clones listed, 80% to 95% are singletons. Sequenced: naive CD8+ T cells from PBMCs. These receptor sequences come from a man aged 18 to 29 in good health. Some clones in this sample may be carry-over from other donors' samples. Each CDR3 is given with its conserved first and last residue. The D gene is left open where the match is weak. Clone size is shown for a subset of rows, as once, few, many or a class of expanded clone.

cdr3_length	clone_size	d_call	v_call	j_call	cdr3_nt	cdr3_aa
14	NA	TRBD2	TRBV9	TRBJ2-7	TGTGCCAGCAGCGTAGGTAGCGGGAGCTACGAGCAGTACTTC	CASSVGSGSYEQYF
15	NA	TRBD1	TRBV4-2	TRBJ2-7	TGTGCCAGCAGCCAAGGGGCAGGGGGTACCTACGAGCAGTACTTC	CASSQGAGGTYEQYF
16	NA	NA	TRBV4-1	TRBJ2-3	TGCGCCAGCAGCCAGTTTTACAGAGGGGGGACAGATACGCAGTATTTT	CASSQFYRGGTDTQYF
14	NA	NA	TRBV6-5	TRBJ1-1	TGTGCCAGCAGTCCAGGGACAAGGGGCACTGAAGCTTTCTTT	CASSPGTRGTEAFF
14	NA	NA	TRBV28	TRBJ2-7	TGTGCCAGCAGTTCCCGATTCCCTGCCTACGAGCAGTACTTC	CASSSRFPAYEQYF
14	NA	NA	TRBV30	TRBJ2-7	TGTGCCTGGAGTATGCCAGGGAGGACCTACGAGCAGTACTTC	CAWSMPGRTYEQYF
13	NA	NA	TRBV4-1	TRBJ1-1	TGCGCCAGCAGCCAAGCGCCGGGGGGGGAAGCTTTCTTT	CASSQAPGGEAFF
18	few	NA	TRBV7-9	TRBJ2-3	TGTGCCAGCAGCTTACCTCGCTATTTTGGGGGTATCACAGATACGCAGTATTTT	CASSLPRYFGGITDTQYF
14	NA	NA	TRBV27	TRBJ2-7	TGTGCCAGCAAGCGGTCGGGAGAACGGCGCGAGCAGTACTTC	CASKRSGERREQYF
10	NA	NA	TRBV7-9	TRBJ2-1	TGTGCCAGCGGCGACAATGAGCAGTTCTTC	CASGDNEQFF
15	NA	NA	TRBV28	TRBJ2-7	TGTGCCAGCAGTCTCGATCCCCACGGGTTGGACGAGCAGTACTTC	CASSLDPHGLDEQYF
14	few	TRBD1	TRBV27	TRBJ1-1	TGTGCCAGCAGTCTGGGACAGGCGAACACTGAAGCTTTCTTT	CASSLGQANTEAFF
13	NA	TRBD1	TRBV28	TRBJ2-5	TGTGCCAGCAAGGGGGCGCTGGGGGAGACCCAGTACTTC	CASKGALGETQYF
15	NA	TRBD1	TRBV27	TRBJ2-1	TGTGCCAGCAGTCAGCTCCTACCGGGACAGAAAGAGCAGTTCTTC	CASSQLLPGQKEQFF
14	NA	NA	TRBV29-1	TRBJ2-5	TGCAGCGTTGAAAGAACCGGGACCACAGAGACCCAGTACTTC	CSVERTGTTETQYF
13	NA	NA	TRBV4-3	TRBJ2-7	TGCGCCAGCAGCCAACGACTATTCGACGAGCAGTACTTC	CASSQRLFDEQYF
13	NA	NA	TRBV6-6	TRBJ1-2	TGTGCCAGCACCCCACGCCAGGGTATCGGCTACACCTTC	CASTPRQGIGYTF
13	once	TRBD1	TRBV27	TRBJ2-7	TGTGCCAGCAGGAAGACAGGGGGCTACGAGCAGTACTTC	CASRKTGGYEQYF
15	NA	NA	TRBV7-9	TRBJ2-1	TGTGCCAGCAGCTTAGCTAGAGGGCCCTACAATGAGCAGTTCTTC	CASSLARGPYNEQFF
18	NA	TRBD2	TRBV29-1	TRBJ2-3	TGCAGCGTTGCCCTGCTAGCGGGAGAGGCGTTGGCGACAGATACGCAGTATTTT	CSVALLAGEALATDTQYF
18	NA	TRBD2	TRBV4-1	TRBJ2-1	TGCGCCAGCAGCCCCGGTATGGGGGAGGGTCCCCAGCACAATGAGCAGTTCTTC	CASSPGMGEGPQHNEQFF
13	NA	NA	TRBV27	TRBJ2-7	TGTGCCAGCTCAGATTGGGGCGGGTACGAGCAGTACTTC	CASSDWGGYEQYF
14	NA	NA	TRBV18	TRBJ2-7	TGTGCCAGCTCACCGGGACTCCGGGGCCACGAGCAGTACTTC	CASSPGLRGHEQYF
12	NA	NA	TRBV28	TRBJ2-7	TGTGCCAGCAGTATGGACAGCTACGAGCAGTACTTC	CASSMDSYEQYF
16	NA	NA	TRBV6-5	TRBJ1-3	TGTGCCAGCAGTTACGGAATTACAGGCTCTGGAAACACCATATATTTT	CASSYGITGSGNTIYF
16	once	TRBD2	TRBV14	TRBJ2-1	TGTGCCAGCAGCCAATTGAGCGGGAGATCCTACAATGAGCAGTTCTTC	CASSQLSGRSYNEQFF
12	NA	NA	TRBV29-1	TRBJ1-4	TGCAGCGTTGCGGCCTCTAATGAAAAACTGTTTTTT	CSVAASNEKLFF
15	NA	TRBD1	TRBV7-8	TRBJ2-3	TGTGCCAGCAGCTTGGACAGGGGGTCTACAGATACGCAGTATTTT	CASSLDRGSTDTQYF
14	NA	NA	TRBV11-2	TRBJ1-1	TGTGCCAGCAGCACCCCCCGGGGCTACACTGAAGCTTTCTTT	CASSTPRGYTEAFF
15	NA	TRBD1	TRBV19	TRBJ1-1	TGTGCCAGTAGTACCAACCGACAGGGCTGGACTGAAGCTTTCTTT	CASSTNRQGWTEAFF
16	NA	TRBD2	TRBV4-3	TRBJ2-5	TGCGCCAGCAGCCAAGTTCAGGCGGGAGAGGAGGAGACCCAGTACTTC	CASSQVQAGEEETQYF
14	NA	TRBD1	TRBV5-5	TRBJ1-2	TGTGCCAGCAGTTCTCAGGGGGTAAGGGATGGCTACACCTTC	CASSSQGVRDGYTF
14	NA	NA	TRBV7-9	TRBJ2-1	TGTGCCAGCAGCCCGGACTACTCCTACAATGAGCAGTTCTTC	CASSPDYSYNEQFF
15	NA	TRBD1	TRBV19	TRBJ1-3	TGTGCCAGTAGTCGGACAGGGCACTCTGGAAACACCATATATTTT	CASSRTGHSGNTIYF
13	NA	NA	TRBV5-5	TRBJ2-7	TGTGCCAGCAGCTCGACGATTAACTACGAGCAGTACTTC	CASSSTINYEQYF
15	NA	TRBD2	TRBV18	TRBJ2-7	TGTGCCAGCTCCCAAGAAAGCGGGACCCCCTACGAGCAGTACTTC	CASSQESGTPYEQYF
14	NA	TRBD1	TRBV7-8	TRBJ2-7	TGTGCCAGCAGCGATACGGGACAGTCCTACGAGCAGTACTTC	CASSDTGQSYEQYF
15	NA	TRBD2	TRBV19	TRBJ2-7	TGTGCCAGTAGTATAGGGACTAGTGCCACCTACGAGCAGTACTTC	CASSIGTSATYEQYF
17	NA	NA	TRBV9	TRBJ1-5	TGTGCCAGCAGCGAGGGGGACTTTCAATGGAGCAATCAGCCCCAGCATTTT	CASSEGDFQWSNQPQHF
16	few	NA	TRBV4-1	TRBJ1-1	TGCGCCAGCAGCCAAGGAGATCCGTTGGAGAACACTGAAGCTTTCTTT	CASSQGDPLENTEAFF
15	NA	NA	TRBV28	TRBJ2-5	TGTGCCAGCAGTCCCCAGGAGGGGATCCAAGAGACCCAGTACTTC	CASSPQEGIQETQYF
14	NA	NA	TRBV7-7	TRBJ2-5	TGTGCCAGCAGCTTAGCAGGGGCCTGGGAGACCCAGTACTTC	CASSLAGAWETQYF
15	NA	NA	TRBV7-9	TRBJ2-1	TGTGCCAGCAGCTCCTGGTTTAGCTCCTACAATGAGCAGTTCTTC	CASSSWFSSYNEQFF
15	NA	NA	TRBV19	TRBJ2-3	TGTGCCAGTAGTATTATTTCTAGGGGCACAGATACGCAGTATTTT	CASSIISRGTDTQYF
14	NA	NA	TRBV7-9	TRBJ2-5	TGTGCCAGCAGCGCCCGGGACCGCGAAGAGACCCAGTACTTC	CASSARDREETQYF
15	NA	NA	TRBV4-3	TRBJ2-7	TGCGCCAGCAGCCTAGCCGGCCAGGGCGCCTACGAGCAGTACTTC	CASSLAGQGAYEQYF
15	NA	TRBD1	TRBV6-5	TRBJ1-5	TGTGCCAGCAGTCCGGGACAGGGGTATAGCCAGCCCCAGCATTTT	CASSPGQGYSQPQHF
15	few	NA	TRBV5-1	TRBJ1-1	TGCGCCAGCAGCTGGCTCACAGGGATGAACACTGAAGCTTTCTTT	CASSWLTGMNTEAFF
15	NA	TRBD1	TRBV5-6	TRBJ1-2	TGTGCCAGCAGCTTCATGACAGGGGGTAATTTTGGCTACACCTTC	CASSFMTGGNFGYTF
13	NA	NA	TRBV5-1	TRBJ2-2	TGCGCCAGCAGCCAGGGGGACTCCGGGGAGCTGTTTTTT	CASSQGDSGELFF